The sequence of this TCR beta chain was determined in a study of shared clonotypes between healthy human individuals. Study in general: Three plates were used per donor for CD4 naive, three for CD4 memory, two for CD8 naive and one for CD8 memory. Notes on the study in general: Non-shared clonotypes had lower generation probabilities than clonotypes shared by all four sorted-subset donors. Among donors, clonotype sharing was expected to be affected by sequencing depth.

Several immunoSEQ plates held equal portions of the genomic DNA taken from each subset. This table comes from immunoSEQ multiplex PCR, and its TCRdb copy is limited to in-frame clones, with some not included. Among millions of clones listed, approximately 90% were seen once. Trimming took 4 bases from V and 3 from J, leaving 15 bases between them. Germline V gives CDR1 SGHVS, CDR2 FQNEAQ. The CDR3 extends over 15 amino acids. Concerning this clone itself: Antigen: not known.

Specimen: naive CD4+ T cells sorted from blood. The subset is: CD45RA+ positively selected. This receptor was obtained from a man aged 18-30 years in good health. V usage is TRBV7-8 and J usage is TRBJ1-1; D is undetermined. The CDR3 region is CASSSLGRKDTEAFF. CDR3 DNA: TGTGCCAGCAGCTCCCTTGGACGCAAGGACACTGAAGCTTTCTTT.